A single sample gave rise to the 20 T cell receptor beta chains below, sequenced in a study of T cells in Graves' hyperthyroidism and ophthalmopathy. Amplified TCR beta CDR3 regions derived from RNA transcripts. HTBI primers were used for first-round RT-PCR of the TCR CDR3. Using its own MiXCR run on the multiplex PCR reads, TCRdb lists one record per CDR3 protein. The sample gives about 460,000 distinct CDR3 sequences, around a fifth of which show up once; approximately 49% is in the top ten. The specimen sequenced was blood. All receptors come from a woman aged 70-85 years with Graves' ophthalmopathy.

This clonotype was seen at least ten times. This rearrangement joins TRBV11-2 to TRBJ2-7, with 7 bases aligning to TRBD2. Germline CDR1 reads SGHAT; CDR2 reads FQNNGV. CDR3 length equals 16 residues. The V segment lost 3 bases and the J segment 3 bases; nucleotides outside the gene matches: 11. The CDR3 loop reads CASSFRAGRSLYEQYF. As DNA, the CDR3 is TGTGCCAGCAGCTTCCGAGCGGGAAGGTCTCTCTACGAGCAGTACTTC. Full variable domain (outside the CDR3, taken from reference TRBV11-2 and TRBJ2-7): EAGVAQSPRYKIIEKRQSVAFWCNPISGHATLYWYQQILGQGPKLLIQFQNNGVVDDSQLPKDRFSAERLKGVDSTLKIQPAKLEDSAVYLCASSFRAGRSLYEQYFGPGTRLTVT.

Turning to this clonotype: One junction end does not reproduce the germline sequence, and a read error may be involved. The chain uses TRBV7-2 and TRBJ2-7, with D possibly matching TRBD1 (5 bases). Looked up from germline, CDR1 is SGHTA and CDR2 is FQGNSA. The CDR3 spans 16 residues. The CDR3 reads CASSQVDSINIYEQYF. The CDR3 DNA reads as TGCGCCAGCAGCCAAGTAGACAGCATTAATATCTACGAGCAGTACTTC.

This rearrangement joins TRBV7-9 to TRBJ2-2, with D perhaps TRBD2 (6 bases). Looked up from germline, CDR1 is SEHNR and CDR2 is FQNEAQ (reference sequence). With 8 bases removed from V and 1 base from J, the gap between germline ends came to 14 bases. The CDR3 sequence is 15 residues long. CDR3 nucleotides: TGTGCCAGCGGTCGGGGACTCATGAACACCGGGGAGCTGTTTTTT. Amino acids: CASGRGLMNTGELFF.

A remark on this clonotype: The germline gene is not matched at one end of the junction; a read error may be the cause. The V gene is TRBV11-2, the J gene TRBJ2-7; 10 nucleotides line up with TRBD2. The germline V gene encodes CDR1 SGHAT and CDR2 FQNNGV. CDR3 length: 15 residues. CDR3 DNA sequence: TGTGCCGGCAGCTTAGGGGGGCTAGCGGGAGCCGAGCAGTACTTC. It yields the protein CAGSLGGLAGAEQYF.

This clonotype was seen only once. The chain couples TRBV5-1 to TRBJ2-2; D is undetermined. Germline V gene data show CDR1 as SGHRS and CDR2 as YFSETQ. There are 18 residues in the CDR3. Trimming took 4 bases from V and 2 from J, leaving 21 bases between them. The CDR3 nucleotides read TGCGCCAGCAGCCACCCCGTCCTAGACGGCGCCAACACCGGGGAGCTGTTTTTT. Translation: CASSHPVLDGANTGELFF.

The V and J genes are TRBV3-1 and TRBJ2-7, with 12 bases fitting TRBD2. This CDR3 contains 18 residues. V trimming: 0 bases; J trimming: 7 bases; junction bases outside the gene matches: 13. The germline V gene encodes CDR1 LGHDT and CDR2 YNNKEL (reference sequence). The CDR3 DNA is TGTGCCAGCAGCCAAGATGGTACGCTAGCGGGAGGGCCTGGGGAGCAGTACTTC. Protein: CASSQDGTLAGGPGEQYF.

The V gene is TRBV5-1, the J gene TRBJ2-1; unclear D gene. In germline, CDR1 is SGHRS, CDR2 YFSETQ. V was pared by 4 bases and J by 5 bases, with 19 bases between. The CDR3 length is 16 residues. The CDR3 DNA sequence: TGCGCCAGCAGCCCCAGAGGTTTAAACCGAGACAATGAGCAGTTCTTC. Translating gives CASSPRGLNRDNEQFF.

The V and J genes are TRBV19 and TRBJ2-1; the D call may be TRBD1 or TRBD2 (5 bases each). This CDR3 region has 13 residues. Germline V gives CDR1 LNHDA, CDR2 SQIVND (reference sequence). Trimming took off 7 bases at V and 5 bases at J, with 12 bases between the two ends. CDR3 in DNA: TGTGCCAGTATGGGGGTTCGGAACAATGAGCAGTTCTTC. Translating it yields CASMGVRNNEQFF. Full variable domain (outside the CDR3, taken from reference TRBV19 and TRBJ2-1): DGGITQSPKYLFRKEGQNVTLSCEQNLNHDAMYWYRQDPGQGLRLIYYSQIVNDFQKGDIAEGYSVSREKKESFPLTVTSAQKNPTAFYLCASMGVRNNEQFFGPGTRLTVL.

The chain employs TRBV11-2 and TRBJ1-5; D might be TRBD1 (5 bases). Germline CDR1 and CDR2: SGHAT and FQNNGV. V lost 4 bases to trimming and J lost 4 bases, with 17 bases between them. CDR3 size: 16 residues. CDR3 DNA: TGTGCCAGCAGCTGGGGGGGAGTCTCAAAGAATCAGCCCCAGCATTTT. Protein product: CASSWGGVSKNQPQHF.

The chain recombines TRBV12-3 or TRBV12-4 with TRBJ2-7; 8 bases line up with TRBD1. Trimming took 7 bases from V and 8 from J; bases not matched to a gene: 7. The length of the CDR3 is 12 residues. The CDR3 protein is CASTATGVKQYF. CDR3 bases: TGTGCCAGCACCGCGACAGGGGTCAAGCAGTACTTC.

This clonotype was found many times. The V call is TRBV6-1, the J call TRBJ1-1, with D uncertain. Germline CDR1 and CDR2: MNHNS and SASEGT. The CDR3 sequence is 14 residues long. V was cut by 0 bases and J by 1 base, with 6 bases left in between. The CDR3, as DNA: TGTGCCAGCAGTGAAGCAACAGCGAACACTGAAGCTTTCTTT. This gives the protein CASSEATANTEAFF.

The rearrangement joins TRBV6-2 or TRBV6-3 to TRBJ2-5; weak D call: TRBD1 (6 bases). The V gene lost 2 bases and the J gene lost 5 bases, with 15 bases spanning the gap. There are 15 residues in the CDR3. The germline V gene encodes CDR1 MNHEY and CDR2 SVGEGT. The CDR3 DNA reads TGTGCCAGCAGTTACGGACAGACCCTGGCGGAGACCCAGTACTTC. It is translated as CASSYGQTLAETQYF.

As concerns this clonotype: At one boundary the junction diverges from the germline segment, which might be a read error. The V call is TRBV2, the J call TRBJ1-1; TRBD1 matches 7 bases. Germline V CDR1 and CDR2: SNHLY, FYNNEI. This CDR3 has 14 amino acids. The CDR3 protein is CASRRQGLNTVAFF. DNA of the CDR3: TGTGCCAGCAGAAGACAGGGATTGAACACTGTAGCTTTCTTT.

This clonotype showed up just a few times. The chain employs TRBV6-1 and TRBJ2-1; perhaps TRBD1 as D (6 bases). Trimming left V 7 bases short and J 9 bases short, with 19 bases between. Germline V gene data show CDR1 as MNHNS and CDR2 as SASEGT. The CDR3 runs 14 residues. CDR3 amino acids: CASKDRPLRGEQFF. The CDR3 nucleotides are TGTGCCAGCAAAGACAGGCCTCTTCGTGGTGAGCAGTTCTTC.

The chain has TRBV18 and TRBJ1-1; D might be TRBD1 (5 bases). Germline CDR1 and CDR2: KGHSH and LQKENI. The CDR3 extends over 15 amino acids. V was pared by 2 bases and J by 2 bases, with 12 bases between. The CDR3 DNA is TGTGCCAGCTCACCAGGCACGGGGGATAACACTGAAGCTTTCTTT. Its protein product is CASSPGTGDNTEAFF. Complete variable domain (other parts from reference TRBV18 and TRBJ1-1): NAGVMQNPRHLVRRRGQEARLRCSPMKGHSHVYWYRQLPEEGLKFMVYLQKENIIDESGMPKERFSAEFPKEGPSILRIQQVVRGDSAAYFCASSPGTGDNTEAFFGQGTRLTVV.

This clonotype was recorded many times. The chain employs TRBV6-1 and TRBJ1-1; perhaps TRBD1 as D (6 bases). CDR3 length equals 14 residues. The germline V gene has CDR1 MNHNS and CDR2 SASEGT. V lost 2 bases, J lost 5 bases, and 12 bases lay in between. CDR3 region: CASSEMVGATEAFF. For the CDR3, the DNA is TGTGCCAGCAGTGAAATGGTGGGGGCGACTGAAGCTTTCTTT.

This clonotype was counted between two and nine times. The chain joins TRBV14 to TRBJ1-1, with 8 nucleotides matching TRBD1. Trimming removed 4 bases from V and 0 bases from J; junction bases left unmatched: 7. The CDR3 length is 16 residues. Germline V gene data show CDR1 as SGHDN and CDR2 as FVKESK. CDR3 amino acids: CASSPLQGAMNTEAFF. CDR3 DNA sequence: TGTGCCAGCAGCCCACTCCAGGGGGCCATGAACACTGAAGCTTTCTTT.

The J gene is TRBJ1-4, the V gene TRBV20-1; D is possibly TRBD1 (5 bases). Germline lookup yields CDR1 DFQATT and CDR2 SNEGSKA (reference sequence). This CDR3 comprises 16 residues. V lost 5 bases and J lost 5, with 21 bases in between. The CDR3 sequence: CSAASGGAGRNEKLFF. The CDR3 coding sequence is TGCAGTGCTGCTTCGGGTGGGGCAGGGAGAAATGAAAAACTGTTTTTT.

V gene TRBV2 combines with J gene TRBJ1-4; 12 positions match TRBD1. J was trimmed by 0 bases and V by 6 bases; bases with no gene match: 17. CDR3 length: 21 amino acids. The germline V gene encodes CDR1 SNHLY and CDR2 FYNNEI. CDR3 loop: CASRSGQGAAEALATNEKLFF. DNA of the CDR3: TGTGCCAGCAGATCGGGACAGGGGGCTGCAGAGGCACTTGCAACTAATGAAAAACTGTTTTTT.

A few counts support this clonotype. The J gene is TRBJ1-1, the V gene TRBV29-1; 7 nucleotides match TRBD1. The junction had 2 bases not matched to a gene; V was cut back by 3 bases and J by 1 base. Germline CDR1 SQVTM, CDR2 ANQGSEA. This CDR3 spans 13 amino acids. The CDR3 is CSVDRGKNTEAFF. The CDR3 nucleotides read TGCAGCGTTGACAGGGGGAAGAACACTGAAGCTTTCTTT.